This TCR beta chain appears in the sequencing data of a study of T cells after yellow fever vaccination. The J segment lost 5 bases and the V segment lost 4 bases, leaving 13 bases of the junction unmatched. The CDR3 consists of 18 residues. Germline CDR1 and CDR2: SGHDN and FVKESK. This clonotype was picked up a small number of times. What it binds is unknown. Study-level results: Booster samples showed a return of most primary-vaccination clones (roughly 96% CD4, approximately 90% CD8).

TCRdb redid the calling of the 5' RACE reads with MiXCR, one entry per CDR3 protein. The table has nearly 300,000 distinct CDR3 sequences, around 9.3% seen once. This chain links TRBV14 with TRBJ2-3, with 12 bases lining up with TRBD2. This TCR was sampled from a man between 18 and 29 years old who received the YFV17D yellow fever vaccine. The material sequenced was CD4+ T cells sorted from PBMCs, taken 5 days after the yellow fever booster vaccination. The CDR3: CASSPTERLAGAIDTQYF. Written as DNA, the CDR3 is TGTGCCAGCAGCCCTACAGAAAGACTAGCGGGGGCCATAGATACGCAGTATTTT.